This paragraph reports one T cell receptor (beta chain). The antigen remains undetermined. An end of the junction differs from the germline gene, which may be a read error. The CDR3 is 12 residues long. Germline V lookup: CDR1 SGDLS, CDR2 YYNGEE. Taking roughly 20-34 mg of unsorted bulk tissue, the authors co-extracted RNA and DNA. Primary liver carcinomas in the patients were surgically resected. The data originate from a study of tumor-infiltrating lymphocytes in primary liver carcinoma. Points from the study as a whole: Tumors reached a significantly greater top-250-clone fraction than blood did (p = 0.039). Among the pair types, tumor region pairs showed more overlap than tumor-adjacent and tumor-blood pairs.

A constant-region primer primed TCR beta cDNA synthesis from about 530 ng of total RNA. Researchers made the TCR beta libraries by running three nested multiplex PCR rounds with slightly modified ARM-PCR. TRBV1-TRBV30 forward primers paired with a C-beta reverse primer drove the first two PCR rounds, 10 cycles each. TCRdb reanalysed the multiplex PCR reads using MiXCR and keeps one entry per CDR3 protein. The sample contains about 78,000 distinct CDR3 sequences, roughly three quarters of which appear only once. This chain uses TRBV9 with TRBJ2-2; tentative D call: TRBD2 (6 bases). The sequenced sample consisted of liver tumor tissue from sampling region 4. Subset indicated: tumor region T4, right-lateral pole. The receptor was derived from a middle-aged man with primary liver carcinoma and hepatitis B virus infection. The CDR3 sequence is CASSLCTGGLFF. Written as DNA, the CDR3 is TGTGCCAGCAGCCTATGCACCGGGGGGCTGTTTTTT.